This record covers a single T cell receptor beta chain. The record originates from a study of blood T cell repertoires in COVID-19. As for the study in general: The analysed material was cDNA or gDNA that came from T cells, B-cell-depleted T cells, or PBMCs.

In the original workflow: Amplification of reference gene primers was used by the study to estimate nucleated cell counts. Sequencing used immunoSEQ multiplex PCR; TCRdb keeps in-frame clones, though not all of them. V and J calls and clone size are copied from that table; D and trimming were computed from the DNA. The table has 250,000 or so clones, around 89% seen once. The clonotype originates from a woman in her forties who had recovered from COVID-19. Source material: peripheral blood.

The CDR3 spells CASSFGLGYGYTF. CDR3 nucleotide sequence: TGTGCCAGCAGTTTTGGGCTGGGCTATGGCTACACCTTC. The chain is built from TRBV27 and TRBJ1-2; no firm D call. CDR1 MNHEY and CDR2 SMNVEV come from the germline V gene (reference sequence). The CDR3 covers 13 residues. The germline V and J ends were trimmed by 3 bases and 4 bases, with 9 bases remaining between them.